These T cell receptor beta chains were read from a single sample in a study of human T cells and chemical hapten exposure. TCRdb processed the RACE reads anew with MiXCR; each CDR3 protein has one entry. The sample records approximately 49,000 distinct CDR3 sequences, 9.3% being singletons. The source was whole blood, collected in connection with sensitization to the hapten diphenylcyclopropenone (DPC). The receptors originated from a woman between 45 and 60 years old with alopecia areata. Some clones in this sample may be carry-over from other donors' samples. CDR3s include the opening cysteine and the closing phenylalanine or tryptophan. The D gene is left open where the match is weak. Size tells how often a clone was seen (once, few, many) or the class of an expanded clone, and some rows leave it out.

size: .; J: TRBJ1-5; D: .; V: TRBV5-1; CDR3: CASSLRTGSNQPQHF; DNA: TGCGCCAGCAGCTTGCGGACGGGTAGCAATCAGCCCCAGCATTTT
size: many; J: TRBJ2-7; D: TRBD1; V: TRBV7-2; CDR3: CASRRDSEQYF; DNA: TGTGCCAGCAGGAGGGACAGCGAGCAGTACTTC
size: few; J: TRBJ2-5; D: .; V: TRBV30; CDR3: CAWSVEETQYF; DNA: TGTGCCTGGAGTGTTGAAGAGACCCAGTACTTC
size: many; J: TRBJ1-3; D: .; V: TRBV28; CDR3: CASSSRGAGNTIYF; DNA: TGTGCCAGCAGCTCCAGGGGAGCTGGAAACACCATATATTTT
size: few; J: TRBJ2-1; D: .; V: TRBV15; CDR3: CATSRMGVSYNEQFF; DNA: TGTGCCACCAGCAGAATGGGAGTATCCTACAATGAGCAGTTCTTC
size: many; J: TRBJ1-1; D: TRBD1; V: TRBV3-1; CDR3: CASSQGTGHTEAFF; DNA: TGTGCCAGCAGCCAAGGGACAGGGCACACTGAAGCTTTCTTT
size: many; J: TRBJ2-5; D: TRBD2; V: TRBV4-1; CDR3: CASSRLAGEQETQYF; DNA: TGCGCCAGCAGCCGACTAGCGGGAGAACAAGAGACCCAGTACTTC
size: many; J: TRBJ2-1; D: TRBD2; V: TRBV20-1; CDR3: CSALTSGTSGIYNEQFF; DNA: TGCAGTGCCCTAACATCCGGGACTAGCGGGATCTACAATGAGCAGTTCTTC
size: many; J: TRBJ2-1; D: .; V: TRBV12-3/TRBV12-4; CDR3: CASSFRTSGEQFF; DNA: TGTGCCAGCAGTTTCCGGACCTCTGGGGAGCAGTTCTTC
size: many; J: TRBJ2-2; D: .; V: TRBV29-1; CDR3: CSVESSGAGELFF; DNA: TGCAGCGTTGAATCGTCAGGGGCCGGGGAGCTGTTTTTT
size: many; J: TRBJ2-7; D: TRBD1; V: TRBV5-1; CDR3: CASSLVAGGTAYEQYF; DNA: TGCGCCAGCAGCTTGGTGGCAGGGGGCACCGCCTACGAGCAGTACTTC
size: .; J: TRBJ1-4; D: .; V: TRBV29-1; CDR3: CSVGAPEKLFF; DNA: TGCAGCGTTGGGGCCCCTGAAAAACTGTTTTTT
size: many; J: TRBJ2-1; D: TRBD2; V: TRBV11-2; CDR3: CASSLGGRAEFF; DNA: TGTGCCAGCAGCTTAGGCGGGAGGGCCGAGTTCTTC
size: many; J: TRBJ2-7; D: .; V: TRBV4-1; CDR3: CASSQDRRASGTLYEQYF; DNA: TGCGCCAGCAGCCAAGATAGACGGGCCTCCGGGACCCTCTACGAGCAGTACTTC
size: few; J: TRBJ2-1; D: .; V: TRBV5-1; CDR3: CASSSQLASGNNEQFF; DNA: TGCGCCAGCAGCTCCCAACTAGCTTCCGGGAACAATGAGCAGTTCTTC
size: few; J: TRBJ2-7; D: TRBD1; V: TRBV14; CDR3: CASSGTGGFYEQYF; DNA: TGTGCCAGCAGCGGGACAGGGGGCTTTTACGAGCAGTACTTC
size: many; J: TRBJ2-5; D: .; V: TRBV6-5; CDR3: CASSRQFKETQYF; DNA: TGTGCCAGCTCTAGGCAGTTTAAAGAGACCCAGTACTTC
size: few; J: TRBJ2-5; D: TRBD1; V: TRBV7-9; CDR3: CASSSDRGPERETQYF; DNA: TGTGCCAGCAGCTCGGACAGGGGGCCCGAAAGAGAGACCCAGTACTTC
size: few; J: TRBJ1-1; D: TRBD1; V: TRBV7-8; CDR3: CASSASRGRRTFF; DNA: TGTGCCAGCAGCGCTTCCAGGGGGCGCCGAACTTTCTTT
size: .; J: TRBJ2-1; D: TRBD2; V: TRBV4-2; CDR3: CASSPKAGGDNEQFF; DNA: TGTGCCAGCAGCCCCAAAGCGGGAGGAGACAATGAGCAGTTCTTC
size: many; J: TRBJ1-6; D: .; V: TRBV2; CDR3: CASRGPRDNSPLHF; DNA: TGTGCCAGCAGGGGACCAAGGGATAATTCACCCCTCCACTTT
size: many; J: TRBJ2-7; D: TRBD1; V: TRBV29-1; CDR3: CSVGGSVDRGFDEQYF; DNA: TGCAGCGTAGGAGGATCCGTGGACAGGGGATTCGACGAGCAGTACTTC